The 19 T cell receptor delta chains presented below share a single source sample, sequenced in a study of Vδ1+ human thymocytes. General study points: Thymic TRG and TRD repertoires appeared highly polyclonal.

The template was reverse-transcribed extracted RNA. Pooled V-gene forward primers with one constant-region reverse primer generated the CDR3 amplicons by multiplex PCR. TCRdb reanalysed the multiplex PCR reads via CATT. The sample has under 85,000 delta-chain clones; about 38% are singletons. Antigen specificity for these receptors is unknown. The sequenced material came from Vdelta1+ gamma-delta thymocytes from the thymus. The subset is: FACS-sorted CD3+ TCRalphabeta- TCRVdelta1+ TCRVdelta2- thymocytes. The receptor set was obtained from a boy under two years old who had congenital heart surgery.

The chain combines TRDV1 with TRDJ1, with D possibly being TRDD3 (5 bases). The CDR3 is 19 amino acids. Trimming took off 2 bases at V and 3 bases at J, with 25 bases between the two ends. Germline V gene sequence: CDR1 TSWWSYY, CDR2 QGS. CDR3 in DNA: TGTGCTCTTGGGGAAGGGCACGGCGGGGTTCCCTGGGCTTCCGATAAACTCATCTTT. This encodes CALGEGHGGVPWASDKLIF.

The J gene is TRDJ1, the V gene TRDV1; 7 bases agree with TRDD3. CDR3 length: 18 amino acids. The trim removed 3 bases at V and 4 bases at J, leaving 17 bases unmatched. CDR1 and CDR2 (germline): TSWWSYY, QGS. The CDR3, as DNA: TGTGCTCTTGGGGAGTTCGTACCTACGTACTGGGGTCGCGATAAACTCATCTTT. Translation: CALGEFVPTYWGRDKLIF.

This chain links TRDV1 with TRDJ1, with 9 bases fitting TRDD2. V lost 4 bases, J lost 0 bases, and 30 bases stayed unmatched. The CDR3 has 24 residues. Per the germline V gene, CDR1 is TSWWSYY and CDR2 is QGS. Written as DNA, the CDR3 is TGTGCTCTTGGGGCCCCGGCCTTCCTACGTCTCGGTGGGGAACCTTTACTGTACACCGATAAACTCATCTTT. Translation: CALGAPAFLRLGGEPLLYTDKLIF.

The V gene is TRDV1, the J gene TRDJ1; a weak D match, TRDD3 (6 bases). Germline values: CDR1 TSWWSYY, CDR2 QGS. Trimming took 1 base from V and 0 from J, leaving 18 bases between them. The CDR3 has 18 residues. The chain's CDR3 is CALGERWIQGVYTDKLIF. CDR3 nucleotide sequence: TGTGCTCTTGGGGAACGGTGGATACAAGGGGTGTACACCGATAAACTCATCTTT.

The chain combines TRDV1 with TRDJ1; D call uncertain. V was cut by 4 bases and J by 2 bases, with 14 bases left in between. CDR3 size: 15 residues. CDR1 and CDR2 from the germline V gene are TSWWSYY and QGS. CDR3 sequence: CALGGNFAGTDKLIF. CDR3 DNA sequence: TGTGCTCTTGGGGGAAACTTCGCGGGTACCGATAAACTCATCTTT.

The J gene is TRDJ1, the V gene TRDV3; 7 nucleotides line up with TRDD3. The germline V gene has CDR1 TVYSNPD and CDR2 GDNSRS (reference sequence). The CDR3 sequence is 17 residues long. Unmatched junction bases numbered 17, after V lost 4 bases and J lost 0 bases. The CDR3 DNA sequence: TGTGCCTGTAAGGGGCCGGGGATAAATTCGTACACCGATAAACTCATCTTT. Amino acids: CACKGPGINSYTDKLIF. The full variable domain, rest sourced from reference TRDV3 and TRDJ1, is CDKVTQSSPDQTVASGSEVVLLCTYDTVYSNPDLFWYRIRPDYSFQFVFYGDNSRSEGADFTQGRFSVKHILTQKAFHLVISPVRTEDSATYYCACKGPGINSYTDKLIFGKGTRVTVEP.

This chain joins TRDV1 and TRDJ1; 12 positions match TRDD3. The junction had 20 bases not matched to a gene; V was cut back by 0 bases and J by 0 bases. The length of the CDR3 is 23 residues. Germline CDR1 and CDR2: TSWWSYY and QGS. Here the CDR3 DNA reads TGTGCTCTTGGGGAACTTCTGGGCTTCGATCGGTACTGGGGGATACCGTACACCGATAAACTCATCTTT. This translates into CALGELLGFDRYWGIPYTDKLIF.

This clone showed up just a few times. The chain joins TRDV1 to TRDJ1; 8 positions agree with TRDD2. CDR3 length: 21 residues. Germline V gene sequence: CDR1 TSWWSYY, CDR2 QGS. J was trimmed by 4 bases and V by 3 bases; bases with no gene match: 25. The CDR3 loop reads CALGDHLLPTADHRNGDKLIF. The CDR3 nucleotides are TGTGCTCTTGGGGACCATTTACTTCCTACCGCCGACCATCGTAACGGCGATAAACTCATCTTT.

This chain uses TRDV1 with TRDJ1; TRDD3 matches at 8 bases. Germline values: CDR1 TSWWSYY, CDR2 QGS. The length of the CDR3 is 17 residues. The V gene end was trimmed by 2 bases and the J gene end by 8 bases; junction bases not matched to a gene: 16. The CDR3 sequence is CALGERGPSYWGAKLIF. The CDR3 DNA follows: TGTGCTCTTGGGGAAAGAGGGCCCTCCTACTGGGGGGCGAAACTCATCTTT.

This clone has a handful of counts. The chain joins TRDV1 to TRDJ1, with 8 positions matching TRDD3. The CDR3 has 23 residues. With 2 bases clipped from V and 2 bases from J, the junction kept 28 bases outside the gene matches. Germline CDR1 and CDR2: TSWWSYY and QGS. Here the CDR3 reads CALGESYTRLFTGGSQKTDKLIF. CDR3 nucleotide sequence: TGTGCTCTTGGGGAATCATATACCCGCTTATTCACTGGGGGCTCCCAGAAAACCGATAAACTCATCTTT.

V gene TRDV1 combines with J gene TRDJ1; the match to TRDD3 covers 11 bases. The germline gives CDR1 TSWWSYY, CDR2 QGS. After removal of 1 base from V and 0 bases from J, the junction contained 10 bases not matched to a gene. The CDR3 loop spans 19 amino acids. The CDR3 bases are TGTGCTCTTGGGGAACCTCGACCTGGGGGATACTCGAACACCGATAAACTCATCTTT. Translated: CALGEPRPGGYSNTDKLIF.

This clone occurred a few times. The same CDR3 also results from other DNA sequences found in this sample. The V and J genes are TRDV2 and TRDJ1, with 12 bases matching TRDD3. CDR3 size: 15 residues. Germline V gives CDR1 GEAIGNYY, CDR2 EKD. The V and J ends lost 8 bases and 2 bases, in that order; junction bases with no gene match: 8. CDR3 sequence reads: CAFSWGIRETDKLIF. In nucleotides, the CDR3 is TGTGCCTTTTCCTGGGGGATACGCGAGACCGATAAACTCATCTTT.

The chain couples TRDV1 to TRDJ1; TRDD2 might be the D (6 bases). Trimming took 1 base from V and 2 from J, leaving 20 bases between them. The CDR3 is made up of 18 amino acids. The germline V gene has CDR1 TSWWSYY and CDR2 QGS. Here the CDR3 reads CALGEPFLSPLGTDKLIF. In DNA form, the CDR3 reads TGTGCTCTTGGGGAACCGTTCCTATCCCCGCTGGGAACCGATAAACTCATCTTT.

The V call is TRDV1, the J call TRDJ1; TRDD3 matches 12 bases. The CDR3 covers 20 residues. J was trimmed by 0 bases and V by 4 bases; bases with no gene match: 15. Germline CDR1 is TSWWSYY and CDR2 is QGS. CDR3 protein: CALGGSDYWGIQRYTDKLIF. The CDR3 DNA sequence: TGTGCTCTTGGGGGCTCCGACTACTGGGGGATACAGAGGTACACCGATAAACTCATCTTT.

The chain carries TRDV1 and TRDJ1; D uncertain. The germline V gene encodes CDR1 TSWWSYY and CDR2 QGS. V lost 0 bases to trimming and J lost 3 bases, with 14 bases between them. The CDR3 is made up of 16 amino acids. The CDR3 spells CALGELSMGMADKLIF. The CDR3 coding sequence is TGTGCTCTTGGGGAACTTTCTATGGGAATGGCCGATAAACTCATCTTT.

This clone showed up just a few times. The chain links TRDV1 to TRDJ1; D assignment may be TRDD2 or TRDD3 (6 bases each). The CDR3 length is 18 residues. V lost 2 bases and J 6 bases, leaving 25 bases between the germline ends. CDR1 and CDR2 from the germline V gene are TSWWSYY and QGS. In DNA form, the CDR3 reads TGTGCTCTTGGGGAAAAGTACTCCTACGTTGCTGGGGCCCATAAACTCATCTTT. Translated, it gives CALGEKYSYVAGAHKLIF.

The J gene is TRDJ1, the V gene TRDV1; unclear D gene. CDR3 length: 15 amino acids. V was clipped by 0 bases and J by 8 bases, with 16 bases between them. Germline V gives CDR1 TSWWSYY, CDR2 QGS. The CDR3 spells CALGELSTIGPKLIF. The DNA of the CDR3 is TGTGCTCTTGGGGAACTCTCCACGATAGGGCCGAAACTCATCTTT.

Remarks on this clone: Other DNA sequences from this sample encode an identical CDR3 as well. The genes are TRDV1 and TRDJ1; TRDD3 agrees at 7 bases. The CDR3 extends over 17 amino acids. The V gene end was trimmed by 5 bases and the J gene end by 0 bases; junction bases not matched to a gene: 12. The germline CDR1 and CDR2 sequences are TSWWSYY and QGS. The chain's CDR3 is CALGLARLGAYTDKLIF. The CDR3 coding sequence is TGTGCTCTTGGGTTAGCACGGCTGGGGGCGTACACCGATAAACTCATCTTT.

V is TRDV1 and J is TRDJ1, with no clear D. This CDR3 comprises 18 residues. V lost 0 bases and J lost 0, with 17 bases in between. Germline V gene sequence: CDR1 TSWWSYY, CDR2 QGS. The DNA of the CDR3 is TGTGCTCTTGGGGAACTAGGACCGACGGCCACGTACACCGATAAACTCATCTTT. This gives the protein CALGELGPTATYTDKLIF.